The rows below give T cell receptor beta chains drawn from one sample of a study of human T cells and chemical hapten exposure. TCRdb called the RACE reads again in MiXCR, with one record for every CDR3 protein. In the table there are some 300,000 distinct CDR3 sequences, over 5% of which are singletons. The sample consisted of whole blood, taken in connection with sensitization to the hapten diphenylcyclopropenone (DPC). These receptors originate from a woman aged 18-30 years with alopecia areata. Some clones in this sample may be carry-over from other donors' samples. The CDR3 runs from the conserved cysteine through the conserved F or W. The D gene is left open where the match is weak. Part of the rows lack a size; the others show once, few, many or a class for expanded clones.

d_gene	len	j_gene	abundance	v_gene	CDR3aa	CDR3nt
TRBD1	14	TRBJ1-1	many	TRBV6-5	CASSYETGASEAFF	TGTGCCAGCAGTTACGAGACAGGGGCATCTGAAGCTTTCTTT
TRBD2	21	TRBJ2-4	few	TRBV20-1	CSASPRSGLAEAPLAKNIQYF	TGCAGTGCTAGTCCTAGGTCCGGACTAGCGGAAGCCCCTTTAGCCAAAAACATTCAGTACTTC
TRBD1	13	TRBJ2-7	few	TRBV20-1	CSANPGQFYEQYF	TGCAGTGCTAATCCGGGACAGTTCTACGAGCAGTACTTC
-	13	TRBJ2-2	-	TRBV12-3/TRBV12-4	CAGWRKGSGELFF	TGTGCCGGATGGAGGAAGGGCTCCGGGGAGCTGTTTTTT
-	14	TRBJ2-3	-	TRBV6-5	CASSYRAGIDTQYF	TGTGCCAGCAGTTACCGGGCCGGGATAGATACGCAGTATTTT
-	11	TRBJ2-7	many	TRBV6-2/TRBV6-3	CASSHGLEQYF	TGTGCCAGCAGCCACGGGCTTGAGCAGTACTTC
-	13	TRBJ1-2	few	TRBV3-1	CASRPRANYGYTF	TGTGCCAGCAGGCCGCGCGCTAACTATGGCTACACCTTC
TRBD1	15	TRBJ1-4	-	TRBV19	CASSPRGPANEKLFF	TGTGCCAGTAGTCCTAGGGGGCCCGCTAATGAAAAACTGTTTTTT
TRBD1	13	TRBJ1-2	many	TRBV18	CASSIQGDYGYTF	TGTGCCAGCTCGATACAGGGGGACTATGGCTACACCTTC
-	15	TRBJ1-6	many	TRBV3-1	CASSQFNSPNSPLHF	TGTGCCAGCAGCCAGTTTAACAGCCCTAATTCACCCCTCCACTTT
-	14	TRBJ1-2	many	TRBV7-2	CASSSRQKSYGYTF	TGTGCCAGCAGCTCCCGACAGAAATCCTATGGCTACACCTTC
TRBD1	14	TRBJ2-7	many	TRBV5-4	CASSSGTVLYEQYF	TGTGCCAGCAGTTCCGGGACAGTACTCTACGAGCAGTACTTC
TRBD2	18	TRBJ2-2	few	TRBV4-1	CASSRHTGLAGYTGELFF	TGCGCCAGCAGCCGACATACTGGACTAGCGGGCTACACCGGGGAGCTGTTTTTT
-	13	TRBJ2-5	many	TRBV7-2	CASSPVLAETQYF	TGTGCCAGCAGCCCAGTTTTAGCAGAGACCCAGTACTTC
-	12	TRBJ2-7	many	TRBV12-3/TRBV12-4	CASTVGGPEQYF	TGTGCCAGCACCGTCGGGGGGCCCGAGCAGTACTTC
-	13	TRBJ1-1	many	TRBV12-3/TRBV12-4	CASSPFPSAEAFF	TGTGCCAGCAGCCCCTTCCCTTCCGCTGAAGCTTTCTTT
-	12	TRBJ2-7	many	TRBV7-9	CASSLQVGEQYF	TGTGCCAGCAGTCTACAGGTTGGGGAGCAGTACTTC
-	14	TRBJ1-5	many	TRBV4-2	CASSQALVDQPQHF	TGTGCCAGCAGCCAAGCTTTAGTGGATCAGCCCCAGCATTTT
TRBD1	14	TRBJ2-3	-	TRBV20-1	CSVAQGVKTDTQYF	TGCAGTGTCGCACAGGGGGTTAAGACAGATACGCAGTATTTT
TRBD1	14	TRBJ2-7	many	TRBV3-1	CASSRPGQIYEQYF	TGTGCCAGCAGCCGTCCGGGACAGATCTACGAGCAGTACTTC
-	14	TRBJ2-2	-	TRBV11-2	CASSLQPGAGELFF	TGTGCCAGCAGCCTCCAACCAGGGGCCGGGGAGCTGTTTTTT
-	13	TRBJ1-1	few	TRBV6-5	CASSYGEGTEAFF	TGTGCCAGCAGTTACGGAGAGGGCACTGAAGCTTTCTTT
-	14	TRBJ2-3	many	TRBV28	CASSDKLLPHTQYF	TGTGCCAGCAGCGATAAGCTTCTACCCCATACGCAGTATTTT
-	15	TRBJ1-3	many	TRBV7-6	CASSPIGGTGNTIYF	TGTGCCAGCAGCCCCATCGGGGGCACTGGAAACACCATATATTTT
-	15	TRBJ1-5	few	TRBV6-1	CASSRGPGGNQPQHF	TGTGCCAGCAGTCGGGGGCCGGGCGGCAATCAGCCCCAGCATTTT
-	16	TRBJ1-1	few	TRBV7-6	CASSLDGSGRDTEAFF	TGTGCCAGCAGCTTAGATGGGAGCGGACGGGACACTGAAGCTTTCTTT
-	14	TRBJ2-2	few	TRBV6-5	CASSLRLYTGELFF	TGTGCCAGCAGTCTTCGACTTTACACCGGGGAGCTGTTTTTT
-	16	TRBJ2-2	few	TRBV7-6	CASSLRSSEDTGELFF	TGTGCCAGCAGCTTACGGAGTTCCGAGGACACCGGGGAGCTGTTTTTT
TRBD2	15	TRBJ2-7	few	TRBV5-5	CASSWTSGARYEQYF	TGTGCCAGCAGCTGGACTAGCGGGGCCAGGTACGAGCAGTACTTC
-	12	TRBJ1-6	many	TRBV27	CASSFGRSPLHF	TGTGCCAGCAGTTTTGGCCGTTCACCCCTCCACTTT
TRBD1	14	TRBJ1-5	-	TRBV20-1	CSARGGQVNQPQHF	TGCAGTGCTAGAGGGGGACAGGTCAATCAGCCCCAGCATTTT
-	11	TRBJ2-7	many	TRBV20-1	CSVPVKYEQYF	TGCAGTGTACCCGTAAAATACGAGCAGTACTTC
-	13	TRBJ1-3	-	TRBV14	CASSQQTGNTIYF	TGTGCCAGCAGCCAACAAACTGGAAACACCATATATTTT
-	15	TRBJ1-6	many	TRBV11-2	CASTPSTQQSSPLHF	TGTGCCAGCACCCCGTCTACCCAACAAAGCTCACCCCTCCACTTT
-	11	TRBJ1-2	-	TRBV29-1	CSVRVSDGYTF	TGCAGCGTCAGGGTGTCGGATGGCTACACCTTC
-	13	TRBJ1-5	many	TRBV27	CASSLTGYQPQHF	TGTGCCAGCAGTTTAACCGGGTACCAGCCCCAGCATTTT
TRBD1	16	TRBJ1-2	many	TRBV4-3	CASSQDRGQKYNGYTF	TGCGCCAGCAGCCAAGATAGGGGACAGAAATACAATGGCTACACCTTC
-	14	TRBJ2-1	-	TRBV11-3	CASSLVAGPNEQFF	TGTGCCAGCAGCTTAGTTGCAGGGCCTAATGAGCAGTTCTTC
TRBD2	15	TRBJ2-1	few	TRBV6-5	CASSNLAGGHNEQFF	TGTGCCAGCAGTAACCTAGCGGGGGGGCACAATGAGCAGTTCTTC
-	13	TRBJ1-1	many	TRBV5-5	CASSLVLGGEAFF	TGTGCCAGCAGCTTGGTTTTGGGCGGTGAAGCTTTCTTT
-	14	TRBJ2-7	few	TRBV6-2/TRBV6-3	CASSPLSGSYEQYF	TGTGCCAGCAGTCCCCTCAGCGGCTCCTACGAGCAGTACTTC
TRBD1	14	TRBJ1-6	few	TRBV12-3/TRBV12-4	CASSSLYRGSPLHF	TGTGCCAGCAGTTCCCTTTACAGGGGTTCACCCCTCCACTTT
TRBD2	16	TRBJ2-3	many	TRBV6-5	CASTRGGWASTDTQYF	TGTGCCAGCACGCGGGGGGGGTGGGCCTCGACAGATACGCAGTATTTT
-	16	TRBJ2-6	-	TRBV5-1	CASSGGPCSGANVLTF	TGCGCCAGCAGCGGAGGCCCGTGCTCTGGGGCCAACGTCCTGACTTTC
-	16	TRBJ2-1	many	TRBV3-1	CASSHLQLVSYNEQFF	TGTGCCAGCAGCCACCTTCAACTTGTATCCTACAATGAGCAGTTCTTC